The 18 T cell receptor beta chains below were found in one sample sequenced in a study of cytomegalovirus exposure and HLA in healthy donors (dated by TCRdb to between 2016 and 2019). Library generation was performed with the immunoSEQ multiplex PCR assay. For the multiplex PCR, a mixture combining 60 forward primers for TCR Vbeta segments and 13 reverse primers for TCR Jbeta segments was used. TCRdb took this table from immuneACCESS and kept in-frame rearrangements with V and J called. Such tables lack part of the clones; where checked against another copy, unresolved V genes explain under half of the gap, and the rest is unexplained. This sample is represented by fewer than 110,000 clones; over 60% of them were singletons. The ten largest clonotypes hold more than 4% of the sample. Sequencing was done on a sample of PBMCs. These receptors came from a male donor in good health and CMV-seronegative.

CDR3 coding DNA: TGTGCCAGCAGCTTCGGGACACTTGTGAACACTGAAGCTTTCTTT. Amino acid sequence: CASSFGTLVNTEAFF. The V gene is TRBV5-6, the J gene TRBJ1-1; D may be TRBD1 (6 bases). The CDR3 runs to 15 residues. V lost 2 bases, J lost 0 bases, and 11 bases lay in between. Germline CDR1 SGHDT, CDR2 YYEEEE. Looking up the rest from reference TRBV5-6 and TRBJ1-1 gives the full variable domain: DAGVTQSPTHLIKTRGQQVTLRCSPKSGHDTVSWYQQALGQGPQFIFQYYEEEERQRGNFPDRFSGHQFPNYSSELNVNALLLGDSALYLCASSFGTLVNTEAFFGQGTRLTVV.

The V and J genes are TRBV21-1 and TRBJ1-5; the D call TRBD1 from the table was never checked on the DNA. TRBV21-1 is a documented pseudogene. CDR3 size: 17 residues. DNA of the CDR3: TGTGCCAGCAGCAAAATTATACAGGGGGCCGGCAATCAGCCCCAGCATTTT. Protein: CASSKIIQGAGNQPQHF.

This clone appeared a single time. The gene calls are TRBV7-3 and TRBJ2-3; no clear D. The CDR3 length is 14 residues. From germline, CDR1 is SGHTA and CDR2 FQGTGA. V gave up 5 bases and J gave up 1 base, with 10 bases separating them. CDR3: CASSPFSRTDTQYF. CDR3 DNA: TGTGCCAGCAGCCCTTTTAGCCGCACAGATACGCAGTATTTT.

CDR3 bases: TGTGCCAGCAGCTTAGGCGGACAGGGTTGGACCGGGGAGCTGTTTTTT. Residues: CASSLGGQGWTGELFF. V and J are TRBV13 and TRBJ2-2; 8 bases are shared with TRBD1. Trimming took 0 bases from V and 5 from J; bases not matched to a gene: 5. CDR3 length: 16 residues. CDR1 and CDR2 from the germline V gene are PRHDT and FYEKMQ (reference sequence).

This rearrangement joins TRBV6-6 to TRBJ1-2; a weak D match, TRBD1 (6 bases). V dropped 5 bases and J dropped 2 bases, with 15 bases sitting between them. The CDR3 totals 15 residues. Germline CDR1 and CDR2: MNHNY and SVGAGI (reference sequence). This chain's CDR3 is CASSGGKGGNYGYTF. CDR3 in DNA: TGTGCCAGCAGTGGCGGGAAGGGGGGGAACTATGGCTACACCTTC.

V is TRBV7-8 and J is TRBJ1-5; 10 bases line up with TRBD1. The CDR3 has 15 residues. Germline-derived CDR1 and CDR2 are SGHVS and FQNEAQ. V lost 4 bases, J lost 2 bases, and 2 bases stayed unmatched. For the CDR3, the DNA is TGTGCCAGCAGCTCCGGGACAGGGGGCAATCAGCCCCAGCATTTT. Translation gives CASSSGTGGNQPQHF.

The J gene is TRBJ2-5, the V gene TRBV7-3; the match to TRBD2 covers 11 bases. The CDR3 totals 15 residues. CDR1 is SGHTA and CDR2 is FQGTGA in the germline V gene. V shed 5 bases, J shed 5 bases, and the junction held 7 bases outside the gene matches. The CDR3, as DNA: TGTGCCAGCAGCATCGTAGCGGGAGGGGGCGAGACCCAGTACTTC. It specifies CASSIVAGGGETQYF.

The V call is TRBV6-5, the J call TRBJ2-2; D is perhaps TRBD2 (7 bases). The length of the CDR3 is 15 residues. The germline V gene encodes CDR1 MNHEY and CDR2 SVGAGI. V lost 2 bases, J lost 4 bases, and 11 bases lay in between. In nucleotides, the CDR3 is TGTGCCAGCAGTTACAGGGGGGGAAGCACCGGGGAGCTGTTTTTT. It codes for CASSYRGGSTGELFF.

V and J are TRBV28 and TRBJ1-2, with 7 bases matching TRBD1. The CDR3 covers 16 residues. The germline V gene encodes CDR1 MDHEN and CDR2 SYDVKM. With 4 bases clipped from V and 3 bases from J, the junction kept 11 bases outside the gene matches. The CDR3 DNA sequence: TGTGCCAGCAGTTCCATAACAGGGGTGAGTCACTATGGCTACACCTTC. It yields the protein CASSSITGVSHYGYTF.

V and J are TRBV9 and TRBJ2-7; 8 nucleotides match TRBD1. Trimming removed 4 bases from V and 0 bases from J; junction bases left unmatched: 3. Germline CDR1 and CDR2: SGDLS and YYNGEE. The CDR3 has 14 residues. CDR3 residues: CASSLGQGSYEQYF. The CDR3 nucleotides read TGTGCCAGCAGCCTCGGACAGGGCTCCTACGAGCAGTACTTC.

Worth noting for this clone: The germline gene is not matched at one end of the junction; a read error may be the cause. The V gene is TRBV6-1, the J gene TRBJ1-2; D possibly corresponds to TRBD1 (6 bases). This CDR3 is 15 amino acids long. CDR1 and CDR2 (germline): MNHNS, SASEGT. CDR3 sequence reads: CASSEGQDPNYGYPF. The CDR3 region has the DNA TGTGCCAGCAGTGAAGGACAGGACCCTAACTATGGCTACCCCTTC.

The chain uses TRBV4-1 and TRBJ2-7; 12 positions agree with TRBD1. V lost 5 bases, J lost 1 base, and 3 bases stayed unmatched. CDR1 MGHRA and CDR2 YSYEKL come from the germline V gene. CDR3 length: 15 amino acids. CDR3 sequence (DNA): TGCGCCAGCAGCTCGGGACAGGGGGCTTCCTACGAGCAGTACTTC. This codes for CASSSGQGASYEQYF.

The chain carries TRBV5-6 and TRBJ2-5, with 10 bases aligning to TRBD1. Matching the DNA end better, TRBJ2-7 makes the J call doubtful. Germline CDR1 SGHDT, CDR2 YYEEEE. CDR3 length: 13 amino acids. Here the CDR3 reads CASSPGQGLEQYF. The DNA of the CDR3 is TGTGCCAGCAGCCCGGGACAGGGGCTCGAGCAGTACTTC.

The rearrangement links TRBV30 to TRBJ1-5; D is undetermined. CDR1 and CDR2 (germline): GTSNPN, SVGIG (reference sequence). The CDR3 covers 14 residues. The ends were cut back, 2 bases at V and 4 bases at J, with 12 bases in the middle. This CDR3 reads CAWSPQRVNQPQHF. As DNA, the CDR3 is TGTGCCTGGAGTCCCCAGAGGGTGAATCAGCCCCAGCATTTT.

For the CDR3, the DNA is TGCGCCAGCAGCAAAGACAGGGGACCTAATGAAAAACTGTTTTTT. It yields the protein CASSKDRGPNEKLFF. The chain joins TRBV5-1 to TRBJ1-4; TRBD1 matches 8 bases. The germline V gene has CDR1 SGHRS and CDR2 YFSETQ. Trimming removed 4 bases from V and 3 bases from J; junction bases left unmatched: 5. The CDR3 consists of 15 residues.

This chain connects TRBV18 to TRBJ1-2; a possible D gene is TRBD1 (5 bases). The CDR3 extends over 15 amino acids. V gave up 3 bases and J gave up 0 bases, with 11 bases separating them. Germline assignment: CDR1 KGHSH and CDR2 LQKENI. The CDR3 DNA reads TGTGCCAGCTCACCGGTGGACAAGCCTAACTATGGCTACACCTTC. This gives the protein CASSPVDKPNYGYTF.

CDR3 amino acids: CAWSLGTGNQPQHF. CDR3 coding DNA: TGTGCCTGGAGTTTAGGGACAGGCAATCAGCCCCAGCATTTT. The chain couples TRBV30 to TRBJ1-5; 7 positions match TRBD1. Trimming cost V 2 bases and J 2 bases; bases outside gene matches: 3. The CDR3 spans 14 residues. Germline assignment: CDR1 GTSNPN and CDR2 SVGIG (reference sequence).

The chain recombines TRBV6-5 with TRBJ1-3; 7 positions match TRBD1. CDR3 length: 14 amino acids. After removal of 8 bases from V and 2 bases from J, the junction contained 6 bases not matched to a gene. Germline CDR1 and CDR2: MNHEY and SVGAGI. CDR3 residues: CASHRGPTGNTIYF. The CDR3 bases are TGTGCCAGCCACAGGGGTCCAACTGGAAACACCATATATTTT.